The 18 T cell receptor beta chains given below trace back to one sample, sequenced in a study of response to subunit inactivated influenza vaccine. Via MiXCR, TCRdb re-called the RT-PCR reads, giving one row per CDR3 protein. This repertoire shows approximately 500,000 distinct CDR3 sequences, 14% found once; its top ten account for 8.5% to 14%. Sequencing used PBMCs from blood, obtained about 12 days after vaccination. Receptors originate from a man aged 50 to 59 who received an inactivated influenza vaccine.

This clonotype was detected a few times. J is TRBJ2-7 and V is TRBV4-2; TRBD2 matches 11 bases. CDR3 length equals 15 residues. Germline CDR1 and CDR2: LGHNA and YNFKEQ. Trimming at V came to 3 bases and at J to 3 bases, leaving 4 bases not matched to a gene. The chain's CDR3 is CASSQGLAELYEQYF. The CDR3 coding sequence is TGTGCCAGCAGCCAGGGACTAGCGGAGCTCTACGAGCAGTACTTC.

In its sample, this clonotype was seen a few times. The rearrangement joins TRBV9 to TRBJ1-3; D not resolved. Trimming cost V 0 bases and J 4 bases, with 8 bases left between them. This CDR3 is 14 amino acids long. Germline loops: CDR1 SGDLS, CDR2 YYNGEE. CDR3 residues: CASSVDGYGNTIYF. CDR3 sequence (DNA): TGTGCCAGCAGCGTAGACGGTTACGGAAACACCATATATTTT.

The chain recombines TRBV9 with TRBJ1-6; D not resolved. Trimming removed 4 bases at V and 8 bases at J, with 10 bases between. From germline, CDR1 is SGDLS and CDR2 YYNGEE. The length of the CDR3 is 13 residues. CDR3 nucleotide sequence: TGTGCCAGCAGCCTACGACATGATTCACCCCTCCACTTT. Amino acid sequence: CASSLRHDSPLHF. The full variable domain, in which reference TRBV9 and TRBJ1-6 provide the parts outside the CDR3, is DSGVTQTPKHLITATGQRVTLRCSPRSGDLSVYWYQQSLDQGLQFLIQYYNGEERAKGNILERFSAQQFPDLHSELNLSSLELGDSALYFCASSLRHDSPLHFGNGTRLTVT.

V and J are TRBV9 and TRBJ2-3; 7 positions match TRBD1. Germline CDR1 SGDLS, CDR2 YYNGEE. The length of the CDR3 is 16 residues. V lost 3 bases and J lost 9; bases outside the gene matches: 16. The CDR3 DNA is TGTGCCAGCAGCGCAACCGGGACAGCCTTCGGAACCACGCAGTATTTT. Encoded protein: CASSATGTAFGTTQYF.

This clonotype came up a few times. This chain uses TRBV28 with TRBJ2-1; tentative D call: TRBD2 (6 bases). The germline V and J ends were trimmed by 6 bases and 7 bases, with 22 bases remaining between them. Germline V gives CDR1 MDHEN, CDR2 SYDVKM. The CDR3 covers 16 residues. The CDR3 DNA sequence: TGTGCCAGCAGCCCGGAGGGAATGGCGACGCGGAATGAGCAGTTCTTC. Its protein product is CASSPEGMATRNEQFF.

This clonotype was counted a few times. The gene calls are TRBV7-9 and TRBJ2-7, with 7 bases lining up with TRBD1. V shed 5 bases, J shed 2 bases, and the junction held 9 bases outside the gene matches. The CDR3 sequence is 15 residues long. Germline lookup yields CDR1 SEHNR and CDR2 FQNEAQ (reference sequence). CDR3 loop: CASSTRTGRTYEQYF. For the CDR3, the DNA is TGTGCCAGCAGCACAAGGACAGGAAGGACCTACGAGCAGTACTTC.

This clonotype was seen only a few times. The chain has TRBV18 and TRBJ2-7, with 7 positions matching TRBD1. The junction had 5 bases not matched to a gene; V was cut back by 4 bases and J by 5 bases. The length of the CDR3 is 13 residues. In germline, CDR1 is KGHSH, CDR2 LQKENI. The CDR3: CASSQTGLDEQYF. The CDR3 nucleotides are TGTGCCAGCTCACAGACAGGGTTGGACGAGCAGTACTTC.

This clonotype has ten or more counts. The V gene is TRBV27, the J gene TRBJ2-7; 8 bases map to TRBD1. V dropped 5 bases and J dropped 11; count of bases not matched to a gene: 8. Germline V gene lookup returns CDR1 MNHEY and CDR2 SMNVEV (reference sequence). The CDR3 is 12 amino acids. The CDR3, as DNA: TGTGCCAGCAGTCTTTCAGGACAGGGCGAGTACTTC. It translates to CASSLSGQGEYF.

The chain carries TRBV19 and TRBJ2-2; D may match TRBD1 or TRBD2 (5 bases each). V dropped 7 bases and J dropped 3 bases, with 12 bases sitting between them. The CDR3 has 14 residues. Germline lookup yields CDR1 LNHDA and CDR2 SQIVND (reference sequence). CDR3 in amino acids: CASIGAHHTGELFF. The DNA for the CDR3 is TGTGCCAGTATCGGGGCACATCACACCGGGGAGCTGTTTTTT.

The chain is built from TRBV20-1 and TRBJ2-1; TRBD2 might be the D (5 bases). The CDR3 spans 14 residues. Germline V gene sequence: CDR1 DFQATT, CDR2 SNEGSKA (reference sequence). Trimming pared 0 bases from V and 10 bases from J, leaving 16 bases between. The CDR3 sequence: CSARDARGPWEQFF. CDR3 sequence (DNA): TGCAGTGCTAGAGACGCGAGAGGGCCATGGGAGCAGTTCTTC.

This clonotype was counted at least ten times. The rearrangement joins TRBV30 to TRBJ1-6; the D gene is possibly TRBD1 (5 bases). The V gene lost 8 bases and the J gene lost 4 bases, with 15 bases spanning the gap. Germline V gene data show CDR1 as GTSNPN and CDR2 as SVGIG (reference sequence). CDR3 size: 14 residues. The CDR3 sequence is CAHMRGGYNSPLHF. CDR3 DNA: TGTGCCCATATGCGGGGGGGTTATAATTCACCCCTCCACTTT.

The sample holds a few counts of this clonotype. The V gene is TRBV6-2 or TRBV6-3, the J gene TRBJ2-7, with 8 positions matching TRBD1. CDR3 size: 17 residues. CDR1 MNHEY and CDR2 SVGEGT come from the germline V gene. Unmatched junction bases numbered 12, after V lost 2 bases and J lost 3 bases. CDR3 sequence (DNA): TGTGCCAGCAGTTACATAAACCCCCGACAGGGGTTCTACGAGCAGTACTTC. Protein sequence: CASSYINPRQGFYEQYF.

The table lists this clonotype with a few counts. Relative to the germline gene, one junction end is altered; a read error may explain this. This chain joins TRBV7-7 and TRBJ2-5; tentative D call: TRBD2 (5 bases). The CDR3 is 15 residues long. CDR1 is SSHAT and CDR2 is FNYEAQ in the germline V gene (reference sequence). The CDR3 loop reads CASSLGPSPLETQYF. The DNA for the CDR3 is TGTGCTAGCAGCTTAGGTCCTAGCCCCCTGGAGACCCAGTACTTC.

This clonotype was seen more than once but under ten times. The chain couples TRBV6-5 to TRBJ1-5; TRBD1 matches 8 bases. Trimming removed 4 bases from V and 7 bases from J; junction bases left unmatched: 6. Germline CDR1 is MNHEY and CDR2 is SVGAGI. The CDR3 spans 14 residues. The CDR3 bases are TGTGCCAGCAGTTTACAGGGGGATACCCAGCCCCAGCATTTT. Its translation: CASSLQGDTQPQHF.

The chain combines TRBV28 with TRBJ1-1; possibly TRBD1 for D (6 bases). There are 14 residues in the CDR3. Germline values: CDR1 MDHEN, CDR2 SYDVKM. Deletions cut 6 bases from V and 4 bases from J, with 15 bases between. This CDR3 reads CASSNPRGGTEAFF. In DNA, the CDR3 is TGTGCCAGCAGCAACCCCAGGGGAGGCACTGAAGCTTTCTTT.

The table lists this clonotype with a few counts. This rearrangement joins TRBV12-3 or TRBV12-4 to TRBJ1-5; D is possibly TRBD1 (5 bases). The CDR3 spans 15 residues. Trimming removed 5 bases from V and 3 bases from J, with 14 bases in between. In DNA, the CDR3 is TGTGCCAGCAGTCCCCTGGGGGAATTCAATCAGCCCCAGCATTTT. It encodes CASSPLGEFNQPQHF.

V gene TRBV2 combines with J gene TRBJ2-7; D call uncertain. The CDR3 is 13 residues long. CDR1 is SNHLY and CDR2 is FYNNEI in the germline V gene. Between the trimmed V and J ends, which lost 4 bases and 0 bases, there was a span of 7 bases. CDR3 bases: TGTGCCAGCAGTGTAACAGACTCCTACGAGCAGTACTTC. This translates into CASSVTDSYEQYF.

This clonotype has just a few counts. This chain uses TRBV9 with TRBJ2-1; 7 bases agree with TRBD2. The CDR3 contains 13 residues. The germline gives CDR1 SGDLS, CDR2 YYNGEE. V lost 7 bases to trimming and J lost 6 bases; unmatched junction nucleotides: 7. This CDR3 is CASSQRGSNEQFF. CDR3 bases: TGTGCCAGCTCCCAGCGGGGTAGCAATGAGCAGTTCTTC.